The T cell receptor (beta chain) under discussion was sequenced for a study of PD-1 blockade in classical Hodgkin lymphoma. Study conclusions and caveats: The study found that TCR diversity rose significantly by C4D1 in CD4+ but not CD8+ cells. As was reported, newly diagnosed patients showed lower baseline TCR diversity than healthy donors did.

The germline V gene encodes CDR1 MNHEY and CDR2 SMNVEV (reference sequence). Trimming pared 4 bases from V and 5 bases from J, leaving 15 bases between. There are 14 residues in the CDR3. All the patients suffered relapse after autologous stem cell transplantation, and brentuximab vedotin exposure differed. Comment on this clone: Antigen unknown.

This table comes from immunoSEQ multiplex PCR, and its TCRdb copy is limited to in-frame clones, with some not included. The table lists over 70,000 clones, about nine tenths of them singletons. This specimen was peripheral blood mononuclear cells (PBMCs), taken at baseline. This chain joins TRBV27 and TRBJ2-7; D not resolved. The source of this sequence is a human donor with classical Hodgkin lymphoma. DNA of the CDR3: TGTGCCAGCAGTTCAGGATCCCTTTTTGACGAGCAGTACTTC. It yields the protein CASSSGSLFDEQYF.